This note documents a single T cell receptor beta chain sequence. Original methodology: Estimation of nucleated cell counts was performed using reference gene primer amplification. Generated by immunoSEQ multiplex PCR, the TCRdb table keeps only in-frame clones and is missing some. V and J calls and clone size are those listed in that table; D and trimming were worked out from the DNA. The data show some 180,000 clones, roughly 80% seen once. The data derive from a study of blood T cell repertoires in COVID-19. For the study at large: Acute-phase and convalescent COVID-19 samples originated in the United States, Italy and Spain.

CDR1 and CDR2 (germline): SGHDN, FVKESK. Trimming cost V 4 bases and J 8 bases; bases outside gene matches: 8. The CDR3 sequence is 16 residues long. The V and J genes are TRBV14 and TRBJ2-1, with 13 bases fitting TRBD2. The clonotype comes from a man aged 50-60 years who had recovered from COVID-19. Sequencing input: peripheral blood. The CDR3 nucleotides are TGTGCCAGCAGCCGGACCGGGACTAGCGGGAACTATGAGCAGTTCTTC. Protein sequence: CASSRTGTSGNYEQFF.